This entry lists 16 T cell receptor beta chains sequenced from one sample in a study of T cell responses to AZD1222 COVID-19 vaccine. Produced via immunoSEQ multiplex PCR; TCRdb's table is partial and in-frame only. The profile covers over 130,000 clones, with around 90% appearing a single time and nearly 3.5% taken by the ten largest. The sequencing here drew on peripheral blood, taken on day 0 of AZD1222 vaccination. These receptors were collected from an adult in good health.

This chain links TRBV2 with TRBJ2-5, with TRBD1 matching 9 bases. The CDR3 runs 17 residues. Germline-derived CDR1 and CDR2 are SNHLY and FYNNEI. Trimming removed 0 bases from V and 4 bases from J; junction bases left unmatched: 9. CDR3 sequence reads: CASSEASGTGIRETQYF. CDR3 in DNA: TGTGCCAGCAGTGAAGCGTCCGGGACAGGGATTCGAGAGACCCAGTACTTC.

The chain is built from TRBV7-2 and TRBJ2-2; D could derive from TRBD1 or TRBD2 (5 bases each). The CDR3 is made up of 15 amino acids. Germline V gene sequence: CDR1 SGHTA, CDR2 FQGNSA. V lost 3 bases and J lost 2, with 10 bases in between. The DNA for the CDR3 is TGTGCCAGCAGCTTGGGGGTAGCTAACACCGGGGAGCTGTTTTTT. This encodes CASSLGVANTGELFF.

The CDR3 loop reads CAWRLAGGNIQYF. As DNA, the CDR3 is TGTGCCTGGAGATTGGCGGGAGGGAACATTCAGTACTTC. The V gene is TRBV30, the J gene TRBJ2-4; 9 positions match TRBD2. CDR1 is GTSNPN, CDR2 SVGIG, per germline (reference sequence). This CDR3 has 13 amino acids. The junction had 4 bases not matched to a gene; V was cut back by 3 bases and J by 7 bases.

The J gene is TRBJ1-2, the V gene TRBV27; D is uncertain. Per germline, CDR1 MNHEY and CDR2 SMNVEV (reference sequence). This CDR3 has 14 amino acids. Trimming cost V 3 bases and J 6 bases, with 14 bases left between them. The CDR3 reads CASSFSGYGNGYTF. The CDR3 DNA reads TGTGCCAGCAGTTTCTCGGGGTATGGAAATGGCTACACCTTC.

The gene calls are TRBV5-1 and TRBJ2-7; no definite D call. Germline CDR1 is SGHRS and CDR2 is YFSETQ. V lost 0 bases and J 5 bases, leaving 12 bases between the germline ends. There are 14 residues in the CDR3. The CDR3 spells CASSLGGRPDEQYF. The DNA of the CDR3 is TGCGCCAGCAGCTTGGGGGGAAGGCCCGACGAGCAGTACTTC.

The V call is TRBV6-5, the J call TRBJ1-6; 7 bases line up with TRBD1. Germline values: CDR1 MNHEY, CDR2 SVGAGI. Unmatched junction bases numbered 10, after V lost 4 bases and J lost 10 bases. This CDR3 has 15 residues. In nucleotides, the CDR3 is TGTGCCAGCAGTTCGTCCAGACAGGGAGAATCACCCCTCCACTTT. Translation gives CASSSSRQGESPLHF.

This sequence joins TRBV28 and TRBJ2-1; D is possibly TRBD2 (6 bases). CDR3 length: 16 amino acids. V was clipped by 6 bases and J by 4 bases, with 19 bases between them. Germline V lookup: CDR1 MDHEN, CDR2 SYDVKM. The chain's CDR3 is CASSPLDSGLYNEQFF. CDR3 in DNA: TGTGCCAGCAGCCCCCTGGATAGCGGTTTATACAATGAGCAGTTCTTC. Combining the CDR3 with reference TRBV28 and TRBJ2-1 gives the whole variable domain DVKVTQSSRYLVKRTGEKVFLECVQDMDHENMFWYRQDPGLGLRLIYFSYDVKMKEKGDIPEGYSVSREKKERFSLILESASTNQTSMYLCASSPLDSGLYNEQFFGPGTRLTVL.

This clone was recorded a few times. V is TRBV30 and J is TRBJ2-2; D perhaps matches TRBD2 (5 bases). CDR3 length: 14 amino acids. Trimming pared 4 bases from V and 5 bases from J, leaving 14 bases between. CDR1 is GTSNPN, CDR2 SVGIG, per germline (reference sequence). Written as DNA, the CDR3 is TGTGCCTGGACTACGCTAGCAGAGACCGGGGAGCTGTTTTTT. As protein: CAWTTLAETGELFF.

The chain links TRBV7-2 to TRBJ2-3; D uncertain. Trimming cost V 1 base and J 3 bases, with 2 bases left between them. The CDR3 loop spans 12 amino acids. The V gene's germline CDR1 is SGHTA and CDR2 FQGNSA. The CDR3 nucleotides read TGTGCCAGCAGCTTAGAGACAGATACGCAGTATTTT. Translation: CASSLETDTQYF.

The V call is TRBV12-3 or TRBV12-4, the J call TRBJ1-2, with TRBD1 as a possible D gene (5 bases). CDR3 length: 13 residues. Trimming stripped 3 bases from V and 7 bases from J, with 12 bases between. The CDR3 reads CASSLISRGGYTF. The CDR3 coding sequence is TGTGCCAGCAGTTTGATCTCGAGGGGTGGCTACACCTTC.

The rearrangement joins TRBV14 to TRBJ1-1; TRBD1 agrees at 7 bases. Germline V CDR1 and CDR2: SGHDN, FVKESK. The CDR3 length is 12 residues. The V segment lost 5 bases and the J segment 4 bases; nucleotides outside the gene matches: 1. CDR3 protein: CASSYRGTEAFF. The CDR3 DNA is TGTGCCAGCAGCTACAGGGGCACTGAAGCTTTCTTT.

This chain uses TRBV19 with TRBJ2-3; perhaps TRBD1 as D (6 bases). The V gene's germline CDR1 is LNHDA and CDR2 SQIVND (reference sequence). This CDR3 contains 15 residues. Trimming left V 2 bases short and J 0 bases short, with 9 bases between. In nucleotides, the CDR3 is TGTGCCAGTAGTATACTGGGGGCGAGCACAGATACGCAGTATTTT. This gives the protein CASSILGASTDTQYF. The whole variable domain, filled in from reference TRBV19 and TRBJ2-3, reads DGGITQSPKYLFRKEGQNVTLSCEQNLNHDAMYWYRQDPGQGLRLIYYSQIVNDFQKGDIAEGYSVSREKKESFPLTVTSAQKNPTAFYLCASSILGASTDTQYFGPGTRLTVL.

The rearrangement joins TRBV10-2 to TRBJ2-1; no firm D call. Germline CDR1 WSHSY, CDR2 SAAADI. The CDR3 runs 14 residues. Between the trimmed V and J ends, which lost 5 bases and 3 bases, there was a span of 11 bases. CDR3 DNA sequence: TGCGCCAGCAGTAAAACTATCCTCTACAATGAGCAGTTCTTC. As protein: CASSKTILYNEQFF.

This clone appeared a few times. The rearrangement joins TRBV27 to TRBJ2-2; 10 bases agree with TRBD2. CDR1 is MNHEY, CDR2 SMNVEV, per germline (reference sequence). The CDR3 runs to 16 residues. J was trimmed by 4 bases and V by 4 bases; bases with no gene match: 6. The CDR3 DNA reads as TGTGCCAGCAGTTCCCTAGCGGGAGCTAGCACCGGGGAGCTGTTTTTT. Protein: CASSSLAGASTGELFF.

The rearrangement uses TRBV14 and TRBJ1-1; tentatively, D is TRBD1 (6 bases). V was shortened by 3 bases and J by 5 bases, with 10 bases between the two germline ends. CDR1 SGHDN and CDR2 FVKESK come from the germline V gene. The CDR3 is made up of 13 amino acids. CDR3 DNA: TGTGCCAGCAGCCAGGTCACAGGGACTGAAGCTTTCTTT. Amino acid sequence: CASSQVTGTEAFF.

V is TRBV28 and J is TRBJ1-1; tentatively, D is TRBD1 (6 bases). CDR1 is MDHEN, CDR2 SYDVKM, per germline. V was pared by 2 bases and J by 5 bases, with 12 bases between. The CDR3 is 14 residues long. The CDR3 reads CASSLTGAGTEAFF. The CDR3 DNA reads TGTGCCAGCAGTTTAACGGGGGCTGGGACTGAAGCTTTCTTT.